Below, one TCR beta chain is given with its context. The data are from a study of blood T cell repertoires in COVID-19. On the study more broadly: COVID-19 samples, acute and convalescent, were from the United States, Italy and Spain.

The CDR3 is made up of 15 amino acids. The V gene's germline CDR1 is SNHLY and CDR2 FYNNEI. The ends lost 1 base at V and 5 bases at J; junction bases unmatched: 5. Sequencing used immunoSEQ multiplex PCR; TCRdb keeps in-frame clones, though not all of them. In the table there are roughly 230,000 clones, around 82% of which are singletons. This chain links TRBV2 with TRBJ2-5; 9 bases are shared with TRBD1. The specimen sequenced was peripheral blood. This TCR was recovered from a man aged 50 to 60 with active or convalescent COVID-19. CDR3 coding DNA: TGTGCCAGCAGTGAAGTACAGGGGGCTGGGGAGACCCAGTACTTC. It encodes CASSEVQGAGETQYF.